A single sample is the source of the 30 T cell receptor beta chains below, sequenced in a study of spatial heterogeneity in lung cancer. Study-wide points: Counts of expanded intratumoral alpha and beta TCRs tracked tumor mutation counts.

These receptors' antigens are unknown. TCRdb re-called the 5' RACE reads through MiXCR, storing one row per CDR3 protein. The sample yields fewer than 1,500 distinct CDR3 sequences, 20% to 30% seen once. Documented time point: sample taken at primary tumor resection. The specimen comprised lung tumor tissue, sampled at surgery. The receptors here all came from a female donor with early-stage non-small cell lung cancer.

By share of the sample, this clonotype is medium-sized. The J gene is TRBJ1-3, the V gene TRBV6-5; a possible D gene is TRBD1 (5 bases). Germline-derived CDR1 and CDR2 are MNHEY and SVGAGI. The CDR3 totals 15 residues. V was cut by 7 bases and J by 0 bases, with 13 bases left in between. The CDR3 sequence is CASTPDRGSGNTIYF. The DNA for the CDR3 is TGTGCCAGCACCCCGGATAGGGGCTCTGGAAACACCATATATTTT.

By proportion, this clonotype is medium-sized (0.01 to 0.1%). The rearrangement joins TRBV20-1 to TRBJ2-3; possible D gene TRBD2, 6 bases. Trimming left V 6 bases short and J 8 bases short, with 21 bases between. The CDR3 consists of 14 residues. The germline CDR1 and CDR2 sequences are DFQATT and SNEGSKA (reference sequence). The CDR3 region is CSAESGWTIATQYF. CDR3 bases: TGCAGTGCGGAGAGCGGGTGGACGATAGCTACGCAGTATTTT.

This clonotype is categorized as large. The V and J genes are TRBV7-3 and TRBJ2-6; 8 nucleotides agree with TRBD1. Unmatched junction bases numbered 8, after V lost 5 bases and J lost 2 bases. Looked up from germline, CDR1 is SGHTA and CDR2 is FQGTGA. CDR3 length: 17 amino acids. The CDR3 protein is CASSDRTGLTGANVLTF. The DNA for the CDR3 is TGTGCCAGCAGCGATAGGACAGGGTTGACTGGGGCCAACGTCCTGACTTTC.

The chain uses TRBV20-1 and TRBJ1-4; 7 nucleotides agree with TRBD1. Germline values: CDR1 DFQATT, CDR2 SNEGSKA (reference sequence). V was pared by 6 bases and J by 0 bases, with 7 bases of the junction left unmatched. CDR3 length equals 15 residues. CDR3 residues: CSARRDSTTNEKLFF. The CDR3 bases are TGCAGTGCGAGAAGGGACAGCACAACTAATGAAAAACTGTTTTTT.

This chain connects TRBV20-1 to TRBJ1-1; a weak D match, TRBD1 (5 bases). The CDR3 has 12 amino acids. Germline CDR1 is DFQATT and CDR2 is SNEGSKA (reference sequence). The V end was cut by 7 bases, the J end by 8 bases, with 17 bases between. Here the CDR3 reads CSVPIRVTEAFF. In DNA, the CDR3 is TGCAGTGTTCCGATCAGGGTTACCGAAGCTTTCTTT.

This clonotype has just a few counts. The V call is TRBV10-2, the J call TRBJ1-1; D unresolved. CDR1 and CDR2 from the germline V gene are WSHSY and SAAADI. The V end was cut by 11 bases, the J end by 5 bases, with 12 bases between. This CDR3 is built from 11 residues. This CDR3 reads CASLSGTEAFF. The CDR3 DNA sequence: TGCGCCTCTCTCTCGGGAACTGAAGCTTTCTTT.

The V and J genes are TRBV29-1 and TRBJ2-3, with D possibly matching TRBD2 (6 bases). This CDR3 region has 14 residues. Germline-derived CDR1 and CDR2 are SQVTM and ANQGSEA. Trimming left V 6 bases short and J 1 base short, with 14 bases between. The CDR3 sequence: CSVDSGGGTDTQYF. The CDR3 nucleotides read TGCAGCGTGGATAGCGGTGGGGGCACAGATACGCAGTATTTT.

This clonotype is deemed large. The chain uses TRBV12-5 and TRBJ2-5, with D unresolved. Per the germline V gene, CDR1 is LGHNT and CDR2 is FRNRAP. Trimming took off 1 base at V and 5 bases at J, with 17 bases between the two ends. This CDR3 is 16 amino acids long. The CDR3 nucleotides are TGTGCTAGTGGTTTGGCTCTTGGTGGGCCGACGGAGACCCAGTACTTC. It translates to CASGLALGGPTETQYF.

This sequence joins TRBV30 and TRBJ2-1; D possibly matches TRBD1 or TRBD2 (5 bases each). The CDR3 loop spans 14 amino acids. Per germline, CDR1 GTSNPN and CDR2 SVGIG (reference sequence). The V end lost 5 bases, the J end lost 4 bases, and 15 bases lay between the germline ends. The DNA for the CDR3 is TGTGCCTGGGTTCCGGGACGGCTATACAATGAGCAGTTCTTC. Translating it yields CAWVPGRLYNEQFF.

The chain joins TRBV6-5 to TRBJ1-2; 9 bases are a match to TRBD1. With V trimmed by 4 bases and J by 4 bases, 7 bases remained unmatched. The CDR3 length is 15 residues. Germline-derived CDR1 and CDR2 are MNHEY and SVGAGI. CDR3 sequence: CASSSPQGQGYGYTF. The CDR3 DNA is TGTGCCAGCAGTTCACCCCAGGGACAGGGCTATGGCTACACCTTC.

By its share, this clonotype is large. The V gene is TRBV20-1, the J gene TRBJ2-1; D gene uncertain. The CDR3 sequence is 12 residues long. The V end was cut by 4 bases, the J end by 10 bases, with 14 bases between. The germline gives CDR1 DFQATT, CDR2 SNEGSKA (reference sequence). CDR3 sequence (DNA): TGCAGTGCTACGGGTTTGAGCACCGAGCAGTTCTTC. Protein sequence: CSATGLSTEQFF.

CDR3 amino acids: CASSLGGANYGYTF. In nucleotides, the CDR3 is TGTGCCAGCAGCTTAGGGGGGGCAAACTATGGCTACACCTTC. The chain has TRBV7-2 and TRBJ1-2; TRBD1 might be the D (6 bases). Germline V CDR1 and CDR2: SGHTA, FQGNSA. Between the trimmed V and J ends, which lost 1 base and 2 bases, there was a span of 8 bases. The CDR3 contains 14 residues. The whole variable domain, filled in from reference TRBV7-2 and TRBJ1-2, reads GAGVSQSPSNKVTEKGKDVELRCDPISGHTALYWYRQSLGQGLEFLIYFQGNSAPDKSGLPSDRFSAERTGGSVSTLTIQRTQQEDSAVYLCASSLGGANYGYTFGSGTRLTVV.

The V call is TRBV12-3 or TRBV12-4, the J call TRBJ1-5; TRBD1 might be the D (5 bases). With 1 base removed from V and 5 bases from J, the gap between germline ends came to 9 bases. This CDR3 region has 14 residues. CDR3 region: CASSLDGAYQPQHF. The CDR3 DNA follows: TGTGCCAGCAGTTTAGACGGGGCCTATCAGCCCCAGCATTTT.

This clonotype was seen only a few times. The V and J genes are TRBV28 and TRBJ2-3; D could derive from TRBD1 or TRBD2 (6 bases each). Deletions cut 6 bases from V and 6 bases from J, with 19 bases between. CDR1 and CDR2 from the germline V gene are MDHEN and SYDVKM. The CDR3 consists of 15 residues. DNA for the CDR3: TGTGCCAGCAGCTCCCTTAGGGGGGTCAGCGATACGCAGTATTTT. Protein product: CASSSLRGVSDTQYF.

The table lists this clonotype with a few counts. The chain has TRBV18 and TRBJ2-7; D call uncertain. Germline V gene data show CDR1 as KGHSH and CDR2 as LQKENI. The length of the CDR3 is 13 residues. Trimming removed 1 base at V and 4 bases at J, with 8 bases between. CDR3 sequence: CASSPHREYEQYV. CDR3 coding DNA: TGTGCCAGCTCACCACACAGAGAGTACGAGCAGTACGTC.

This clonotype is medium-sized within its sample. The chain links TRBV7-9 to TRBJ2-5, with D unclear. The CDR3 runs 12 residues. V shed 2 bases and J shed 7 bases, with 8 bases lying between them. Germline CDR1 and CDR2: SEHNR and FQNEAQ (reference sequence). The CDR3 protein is CASSLFYGTQYF. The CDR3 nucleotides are TGTGCCAGCAGCTTATTCTATGGGACCCAGTACTTC.

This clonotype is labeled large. CDR3 sequence: CAIWGVNTEAFF. The CDR3, as DNA: TGTGCCATCTGGGGGGTGAACACTGAAGCTTTCTTT. The chain uses TRBV7-9 and TRBJ1-1; maybe TRBD1 (5 bases). There are 12 residues in the CDR3. Trimming took off 10 bases at V and 0 bases at J, with 9 bases between the two ends. CDR1 is SEHNR and CDR2 is FQNEAQ in the germline V gene (reference sequence).

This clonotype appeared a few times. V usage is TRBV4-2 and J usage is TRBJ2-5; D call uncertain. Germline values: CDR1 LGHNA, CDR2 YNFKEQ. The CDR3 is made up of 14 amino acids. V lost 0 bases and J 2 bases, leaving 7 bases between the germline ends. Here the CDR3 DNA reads TGTGCCAGCAGCCAAGAAGGTGGGCAAGAGACCCAGTACTTC. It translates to CASSQEGGQETQYF.

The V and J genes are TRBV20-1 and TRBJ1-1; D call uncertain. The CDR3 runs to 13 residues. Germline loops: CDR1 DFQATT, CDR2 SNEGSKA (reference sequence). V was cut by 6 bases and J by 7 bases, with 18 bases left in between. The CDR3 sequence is CSAEGNLLGEAFF. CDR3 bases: TGCAGTGCCGAAGGAAATTTACTCGGTGAAGCTTTCTTT.

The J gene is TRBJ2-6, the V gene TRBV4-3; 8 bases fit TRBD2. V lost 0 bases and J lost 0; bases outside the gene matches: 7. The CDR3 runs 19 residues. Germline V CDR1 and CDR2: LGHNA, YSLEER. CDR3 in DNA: TGCGCCAGCAGCCAAGACCCAGCGGGGGCCTTCTCTGGGGCCAACGTCCTGACTTTC. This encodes CASSQDPAGAFSGANVLTF.

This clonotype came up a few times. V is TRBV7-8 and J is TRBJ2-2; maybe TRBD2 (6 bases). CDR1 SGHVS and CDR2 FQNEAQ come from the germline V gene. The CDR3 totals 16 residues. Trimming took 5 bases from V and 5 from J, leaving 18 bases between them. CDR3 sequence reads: CASSRRDFGPTGELFF. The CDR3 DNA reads TGTGCCAGCAGCCGCAGGGACTTTGGGCCAACCGGGGAGCTGTTTTTT.

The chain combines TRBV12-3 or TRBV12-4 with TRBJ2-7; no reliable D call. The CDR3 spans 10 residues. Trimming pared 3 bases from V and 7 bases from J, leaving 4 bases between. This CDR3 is CASSFGEQYF. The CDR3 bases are TGTGCCAGCAGTTTCGGTGAGCAGTACTTC.

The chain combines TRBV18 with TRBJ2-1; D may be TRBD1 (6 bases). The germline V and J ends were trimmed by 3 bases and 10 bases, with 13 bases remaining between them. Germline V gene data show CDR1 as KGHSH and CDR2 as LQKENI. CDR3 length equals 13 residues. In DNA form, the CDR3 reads TGTGCCAGCTCACCGAGGGATAGGGGGGAGCAGTTCTTC. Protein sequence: CASSPRDRGEQFF.

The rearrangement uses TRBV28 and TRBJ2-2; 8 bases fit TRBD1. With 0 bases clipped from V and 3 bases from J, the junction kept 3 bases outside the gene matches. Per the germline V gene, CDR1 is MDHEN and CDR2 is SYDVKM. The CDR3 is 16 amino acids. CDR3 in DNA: TGTGCCAGCAGTTTATGGGCAGGGGGCTACACCGGGGAGCTGTTTTTT. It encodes CASSLWAGGYTGELFF. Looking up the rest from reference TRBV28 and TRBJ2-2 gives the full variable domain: DVKVTQSSRYLVKRTGEKVFLECVQDMDHENMFWYRQDPGLGLRLIYFSYDVKMKEKGDIPEGYSVSREKKERFSLILESASTNQTSMYLCASSLWAGGYTGELFFGEGSRLTVL.

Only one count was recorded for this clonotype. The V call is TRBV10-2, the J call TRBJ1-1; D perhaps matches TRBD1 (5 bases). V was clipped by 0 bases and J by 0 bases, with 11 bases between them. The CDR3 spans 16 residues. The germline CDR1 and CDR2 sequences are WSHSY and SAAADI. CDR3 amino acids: CASSESWDPVNTEAFF. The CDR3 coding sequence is TGCGCCAGCAGTGAGTCTTGGGACCCCGTGAACACTGAAGCTTTCTTT.

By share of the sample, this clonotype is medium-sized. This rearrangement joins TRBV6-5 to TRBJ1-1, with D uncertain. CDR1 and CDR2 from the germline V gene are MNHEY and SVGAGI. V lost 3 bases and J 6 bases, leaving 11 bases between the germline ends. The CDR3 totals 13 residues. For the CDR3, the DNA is TGTGCCAGCAGTTATCCAGGAGGGTCTGAAGCTTTCTTT. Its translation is CASSYPGGSEAFF.

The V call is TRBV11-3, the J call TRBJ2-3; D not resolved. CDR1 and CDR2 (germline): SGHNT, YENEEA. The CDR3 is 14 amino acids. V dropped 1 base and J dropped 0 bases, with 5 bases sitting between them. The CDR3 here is CASSLGSSTDTQYF. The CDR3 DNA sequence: TGTGCCAGCAGCTTAGGATCCAGCACAGATACGCAGTATTTT.

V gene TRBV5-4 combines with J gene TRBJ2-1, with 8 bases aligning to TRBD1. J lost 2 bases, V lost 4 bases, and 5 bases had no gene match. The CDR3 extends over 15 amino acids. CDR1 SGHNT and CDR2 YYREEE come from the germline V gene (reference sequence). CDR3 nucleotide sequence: TGTGCCAGCAGCAAAGACAGGGGCCCCTACAATGAGCAGTTCTTC. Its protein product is CASSKDRGPYNEQFF.

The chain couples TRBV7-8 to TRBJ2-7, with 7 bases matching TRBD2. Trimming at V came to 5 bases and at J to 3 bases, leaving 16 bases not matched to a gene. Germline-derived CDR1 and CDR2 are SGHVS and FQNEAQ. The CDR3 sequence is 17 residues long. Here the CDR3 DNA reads TGTGCCAGCAGCCCGCCGGGCCAGGCGGGAGTTTTCTACGAGCAGTACTTC. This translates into CASSPPGQAGVFYEQYF.

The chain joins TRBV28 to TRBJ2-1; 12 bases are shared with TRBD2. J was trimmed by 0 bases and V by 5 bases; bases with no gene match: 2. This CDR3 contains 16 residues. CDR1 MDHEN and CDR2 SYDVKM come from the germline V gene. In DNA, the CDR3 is TGTGCCAGCAGTCAGACTAGCGGGAGCTCCTACAATGAGCAGTTCTTC. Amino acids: CASSQTSGSSYNEQFF.